The 28 T cell receptor beta chains listed next were all sequenced from one sample in a study of blood T cell repertoires in COVID-19. Clones were sequenced by immunoSEQ multiplex PCR, and TCRdb holds only the in-frame ones, with some missing. In the table there are some 78,000 clones, 75% to 90% of which are singletons. Sequenced input: peripheral blood. These TCRs come from a man between 65 and 79 years old with active or convalescent COVID-19.

The chain is built from TRBV7-2 and TRBJ2-7, with D maybe TRBD1 (6 bases). CDR1 SGHTA and CDR2 FQGNSA come from the germline V gene. V was clipped by 5 bases and J by 4 bases, with 21 bases between them. This CDR3 spans 16 amino acids. The CDR3 sequence: CASSVATGTTGYEQYF. In DNA, the CDR3 is TGTGCCAGCAGCGTGGCAACTGGGACAACGGGGTACGAGCAGTACTTC. Full variable domain (outside the CDR3, taken from reference TRBV7-2 and TRBJ2-7): GAGVSQSPSNKVTEKGKDVELRCDPISGHTALYWYRQSLGQGLEFLIYFQGNSAPDKSGLPSDRFSAERTGGSVSTLTIQRTQQEDSAVYLCASSVATGTTGYEQYFGPGTRLTVT.

This chain connects TRBV21-1 to TRBJ1-5; the table's D call of TRBD1 was not tested on the DNA. TRBV21-1 constitutes a pseudogene. This CDR3 is built from 15 residues. CDR3 in amino acids: CAKLARDRANQPQHF. The CDR3 nucleotides are TGTGCCAAACTAGCACGGGACAGGGCGAATCAGCCCCAGCATTTT.

The rearrangement uses TRBV25-1 and TRBJ1-1; unclear D gene. CDR3 length: 15 amino acids. Trimming removed 2 bases from V and 0 bases from J, with 10 bases in between. CDR1 MGHDK and CDR2 SYGVNS come from the germline V gene. For the CDR3, the DNA is TGTGCCAGCAGTGAACTCCTGCGGTTGAACACTGAAGCTTTCTTT. This translates into CASSELLRLNTEAFF.

This chain links TRBV5-1 with TRBJ1-1; the match to TRBD1 covers 7 bases. The J segment lost 1 base and the V segment lost 4 bases, leaving 7 bases of the junction unmatched. The CDR3 is made up of 15 amino acids. Germline V gives CDR1 SGHRS, CDR2 YFSETQ. Here the CDR3 DNA reads TGCGCCAGCAGCGCTTACAGGGGTCGGAACACTGAAGCTTTCTTT. Translated: CASSAYRGRNTEAFF.

This chain connects TRBV9 to TRBJ2-1; TRBD1 aligns across 12 bases. V trimming: 0 bases; J trimming: 8 bases; junction bases outside the gene matches: 3. The CDR3 extends over 15 amino acids. Germline-derived CDR1 and CDR2 are SGDLS and YYNGEE. The CDR3 protein is CASSVDGTGGHEQFF. The DNA of the CDR3 is TGTGCCAGCAGCGTAGACGGGACAGGGGGCCATGAGCAGTTCTTC.

A note on this clone: The junction departs from germline at one end; a sequencing error may be responsible. The chain joins TRBV7-2 to TRBJ2-2; 12 nucleotides agree with TRBD2. Germline V gene data show CDR1 as SGHTA and CDR2 as FQGNSA. The CDR3 extends over 16 amino acids. CDR3 nucleotide sequence: TGTGCCAGCAGCCTAGCGGGGGGGCTTGACACCGGGGAGCTGTTTTTT. Amino acid sequence: CASSLAGGLDTGELFF.

The CDR3 sequence: CASSYGQGNTEAFF. The CDR3 DNA follows: TGCGCCAGCAGCTATGGACAGGGCAACACTGAAGCTTTCTTT. The chain couples TRBV5-1 to TRBJ1-1; 8 positions match TRBD1. With V trimmed by 3 bases and J by 2 bases, 3 bases remained unmatched. The CDR3 is 14 residues long. Germline loops: CDR1 SGHRS, CDR2 YFSETQ. Based on the CDR3 plus reference TRBV5-1 and TRBJ1-1, the full variable domain is KAGVTQTPRYLIKTRGQQVTLSCSPISGHRSVSWYQQTPGQGLQFLFEYFSETQRNKGNFPGRFSGRQFSNSRSEMNVSTLELGDSALYLCASSYGQGNTEAFFGQGTRLTVV.

V is TRBV6-2 or TRBV6-3 and J is TRBJ1-1; 7 bases agree with TRBD1. There are 15 residues in the CDR3. The V segment lost 6 bases and the J segment 3 bases; nucleotides outside the gene matches: 10. Germline CDR1 is MNHEY and CDR2 is SVGEGT. CDR3 bases: TGTGCCAGCAGGCCTCCCGACAGGGTATACACTGAAGCTTTCTTT. This sequence encodes CASRPPDRVYTEAFF.

The J gene is TRBJ2-1, the V gene TRBV5-1; 8 nucleotides agree with TRBD1. CDR1 is SGHRS and CDR2 is YFSETQ in the germline V gene. J was trimmed by 6 bases and V by 1 base; bases with no gene match: 6. This CDR3 has 15 residues. CDR3 residues: CASSLKQGELNEQFF. The DNA for the CDR3 is TGCGCCAGCAGCTTGAAACAGGGGGAACTCAATGAGCAGTTCTTC.

The chain uses TRBV27 and TRBJ1-1, with TRBD1 identical over 10 bases. The length of the CDR3 is 14 residues. Germline trimming cut 5 bases from V and 1 base from J; bases unmatched to any gene: 1. Per the germline V gene, CDR1 is MNHEY and CDR2 is SMNVEV (reference sequence). This chain's CDR3 is CASSRDRGNTEAFF. The CDR3 DNA reads TGTGCCAGCAGTCGGGACAGGGGGAACACTGAAGCTTTCTTT.

The rearrangement uses TRBV14 and TRBJ1-1; D gene unclear. The germline gives CDR1 SGHDN, CDR2 FVKESK. V was pared by 3 bases and J by 1 base, with 9 bases between. The CDR3 length is 14 residues. The CDR3 DNA reads as TGTGCCAGCAGCCATCACCAGTCGAACACTGAAGCTTTCTTT. This translates into CASSHHQSNTEAFF.

This clone came up once. The V call is TRBV4-1, the J call TRBJ2-3, with D unresolved. CDR3 length: 14 residues. V was trimmed by 4 bases and J by 0 bases, leaving 8 bases between them. From germline, CDR1 is MGHRA and CDR2 YSYEKL. CDR3 DNA sequence: TGCGCCAGCAGCCCACAACAGAGCACAGATACGCAGTATTTT. Translated, it gives CASSPQQSTDTQYF.

The chain employs TRBV6-2 or TRBV6-3 and TRBJ1-1; D unresolved. Trimming removed 5 bases from V and 4 bases from J, with 8 bases in between. The CDR3 contains 12 residues. Per the germline V gene, CDR1 is MNHEY and CDR2 is SVGEGT. CDR3 coding DNA: TGTGCCAGCAGTATAGAGCGCACTGAAGCTTTCTTT. This gives the protein CASSIERTEAFF.

The rearrangement uses TRBV3-1 (or the pseudogene TRBV3-2) and TRBJ2-2, with 7 bases that match TRBD1. Germline loops: CDR1 LGHDT, CDR2 YNNKEL (reference sequence). Unmatched junction bases numbered 7, after V lost 1 base and J lost 5 bases. The CDR3 is made up of 16 amino acids. This CDR3 reads CASSQGIRGRTGELFF. The DNA of the CDR3 is TGTGCCAGCAGCCAAGGTATCAGGGGGAGAACCGGGGAGCTGTTTTTT.

The chain couples TRBV6-2 or TRBV6-3 to TRBJ1-5; D is possibly TRBD1 (5 bases). CDR3 length: 15 amino acids. CDR1 MNHEY and CDR2 SVGEGT come from the germline V gene. V lost 2 bases and J 5 bases, leaving 13 bases between the germline ends. The CDR3 sequence: CASSYGQGLYQPQHF. Here the CDR3 DNA reads TGTGCCAGCAGTTACGGTCAGGGCCTTTATCAGCCCCAGCATTTT.

V gene TRBV6-5 combines with J gene TRBJ2-7; 10 nucleotides line up with TRBD1. The germline V gene has CDR1 MNHEY and CDR2 SVGAGI. This CDR3 comprises 15 residues. Trimming cost V 7 bases and J 3 bases; bases outside gene matches: 9. The CDR3 region has the DNA TGTGCCAGCACCGACAGGGGGCGTACTCACTACGAGCAGTACTTC. Protein sequence: CASTDRGRTHYEQYF.

The chain links TRBV4-3 to TRBJ2-5; D gene uncertain. Germline CDR1 reads LGHNA; CDR2 reads YSLEER. The ends were cut back, 0 bases at V and 4 bases at J, with 9 bases in the middle. The CDR3 sequence is 14 residues long. The CDR3 coding sequence is TGCGCCAGCAGCCAAGATCGACAAAGAGAGACCCAGTACTTC. It specifies CASSQDRQRETQYF.

This clone was detected only once. This rearrangement joins TRBV13 to TRBJ2-2; tentative D call: TRBD1 (6 bases). Germline CDR1 PRHDT, CDR2 FYEKMQ (reference sequence). The CDR3 runs to 15 residues. The ends were cut back, 1 base at V and 5 bases at J, with 11 bases in the middle. CDR3 in amino acids: CASSLAGTLTGELFF. CDR3 DNA: TGTGCCAGCAGCTTAGCTGGGACATTGACCGGGGAGCTGTTTTTT.

V gene TRBV29-1 combines with J gene TRBJ2-1; TRBD2 is a possible D gene (7 bases). CDR1 is SQVTM and CDR2 is ANQGSEA in the germline V gene. Trimming cost V 8 bases and J 5 bases, with 16 bases left between them. This CDR3 is built from 13 residues. CDR3 loop: CSSRVGGHNEQFF. The CDR3 DNA sequence: TGCAGCTCACGCGTGGGGGGGCACAATGAGCAGTTCTTC.

The chain uses TRBV5-1 and TRBJ1-1, with TRBD1 identical over 7 bases. Germline V gene sequence: CDR1 SGHRS, CDR2 YFSETQ. This CDR3 is built from 14 residues. Unmatched junction bases numbered 8, after V lost 4 bases and J lost 5 bases. CDR3 residues: CASSGQALGTEAFF. The CDR3 DNA is TGCGCCAGCAGCGGACAGGCTTTGGGGACTGAAGCTTTCTTT. The complete variable domain, with remaining parts taken from reference TRBV5-1 and TRBJ1-1, reads KAGVTQTPRYLIKTRGQQVTLSCSPISGHRSVSWYQQTPGQGLQFLFEYFSETQRNKGNFPGRFSGRQFSNSRSEMNVSTLELGDSALYLCASSGQALGTEAFFGQGTRLTVV.

V gene TRBV6-2 or TRBV6-3 combines with J gene TRBJ2-3, with a possible D match to TRBD1 (6 bases). V lost 6 bases and J lost 0, with 16 bases in between. CDR3 length equals 16 residues. From germline, CDR1 is MNHEY and CDR2 SVGEGT. The CDR3 here is CASRPWTAISTDTQYF. CDR3 in DNA: TGTGCCAGCAGACCTTGGACAGCTATCAGCACAGATACGCAGTATTTT.

The rearrangement joins TRBV6-5 to TRBJ1-2; 9 bases are a match to TRBD1. J gave up 2 bases and V 6 bases, and 4 bases lay outside the gene matches. Germline V gene data show CDR1 as MNHEY and CDR2 as SVGAGI. The CDR3 covers 14 residues. This CDR3 is CASRLDRGNYGYTF. The CDR3 DNA is TGTGCCAGCAGATTGGACAGGGGAAACTATGGCTACACCTTC.

The rearrangement joins TRBV27 to TRBJ1-2; D is uncertain. This CDR3 is built from 12 residues. V shed 6 bases and J shed 5 bases, with 10 bases lying between them. Germline CDR1 and CDR2: MNHEY and SMNVEV (reference sequence). In DNA, the CDR3 is TGTGCCAGCAGGGAGGGCAGATATGGCTACACCTTC. Protein product: CASREGRYGYTF.

This chain connects TRBV5-1 to TRBJ1-2; TRBD1 agrees at 7 bases. Germline loops: CDR1 SGHRS, CDR2 YFSETQ. Trimming cost V 5 bases and J 4 bases; bases outside gene matches: 11. This CDR3 has 15 amino acids. The DNA for the CDR3 is TGCGCCAGCAGTAACTCCACAGGGGACGCCTATGGCTACACCTTC. It translates to CASSNSTGDAYGYTF.

The chain employs TRBV5-6 and TRBJ1-4; no firm D call. V was cut by 1 base and J by 3 bases, with 10 bases left in between. Germline V lookup: CDR1 SGHDT, CDR2 YYEEEE. The CDR3 loop spans 15 amino acids. The CDR3 nucleotides read TGTGCCAGCAGCTTGCTTCTGGCCGCTAATGAAAAACTGTTTTTT. Translation gives CASSLLLAANEKLFF.

J is TRBJ2-7 and V is TRBV13, with unresolved D. V lost 2 bases, J lost 7 bases, and 12 bases lay in between. Germline V gene sequence: CDR1 PRHDT, CDR2 FYEKMQ (reference sequence). This CDR3 has 13 residues. This chain's CDR3 is CASSLRLLEEQYF. CDR3 DNA: TGTGCCAGCAGCTTACGTCTCTTAGAGGAGCAGTACTTC.

The V call is TRBV18, the J call TRBJ2-7; 9 nucleotides agree with TRBD2. The germline CDR1 and CDR2 sequences are KGHSH and LQKENI. V lost 0 bases and J lost 7; bases outside the gene matches: 10. The CDR3 consists of 16 residues. This CDR3 is CASSPPFLAGPREQYF. DNA for the CDR3: TGTGCCAGCTCACCACCCTTCCTAGCGGGGCCTCGGGAGCAGTACTTC. Based on the CDR3 plus reference TRBV18 and TRBJ2-7, the full variable domain is NAGVMQNPRHLVRRRGQEARLRCSPMKGHSHVYWYRQLPEEGLKFMVYLQKENIIDESGMPKERFSAEFPKEGPSILRIQQVVRGDSAAYFCASSPPFLAGPREQYFGPGTRLTVT.

This chain joins TRBV25-1 and TRBJ2-7, with TRBD1 matching 8 bases. The V gene's germline CDR1 is MGHDK and CDR2 SYGVNS. The CDR3 consists of 12 residues. The V segment lost 5 bases and the J segment 6 bases; nucleotides outside the gene matches: 3. The CDR3, as DNA: TGTGCCAGCAGTCGCGGACAGGGCGAGCAGTACTTC. It yields the protein CASSRGQGEQYF.